Included here is one T cell receptor (beta chain) sequence, with context. Its antigen is still unknown. No much larger clone exists at a distance of one base, and base qualities are not known. In the prospective study, participants were about 18 to 100 years old, resided in about two dozen geographic areas of the United States, and were enrolled through a virtual design. In the prospective study, cohorts were assigned on the basis of participant-reported clinical history obtained from a screening survey and a study questionnaire. Recovered participants in ImmuneRACE Cohort 3 were defined as having two consecutive negative NP/OP PCR tests, clearance from a healthcare professional, or resolution of symptoms. In the prospective study, whole blood, serum and a nasopharyngeal or oropharyngeal swab were collected from each participant by mobile phlebotomists. Participants in the prospective study had the option to provide additional blood draws and questionnaires over a roughly two-month period. Before DNA extraction, prospective study blood samples were shipped either frozen or at room temperature.

This entry belongs to a study of blood T cell repertoires in COVID-19 (TCRdb year 2020). In the study overall: Collaborator samples came from the United States, Italy and Spain and covered acute and convalescent phases of COVID-19. The material from the prospective study consisted of cDNA or gDNA derived from T cells, B-cell-depleted T cells, or PBMCs. Deeply sampled blood TCRbeta repertoires from subjects exposed to, actively infected with, or recovered from COVID-19 were included in the dataset. The repertoires were made available in a free public database intended to serve as a resource for research on the immune response to SARS-CoV-2. Samples were obtained from the ongoing ImmuneRACE study (first 160 participants) and from 950 to 1,500 subjects provided by 6 global collaborators. The sample metadata nearly always contained a de-identified subject ID, COVID-19 status, age in years and sex. HLA class I and class II types, where available, came from metadata supplied by the sample provider rather than from assay-based typing. The research as a whole found: The amount of clinical and demographic metadata varied by source and participant and was provided uncurated.

V is pared back by 1 base and J by 6 bases, with 6 bases lying between the germline termini. According to the germline V gene (reference sequence), CDR1 reads SEHNR and CDR2 reads FQNEAQ. The CDR3 sequence holds 12 residues, the cysteine and phenylalanine included. The CDR3 DNA has 36 bases and is translated from base 1. TCRbeta CDR3 regions were amplified from genomic DNA by means of the immunoSEQ Assay, a bias-controlled multiplex PCR. As for how the authors treated the data: Nucleated cell counts per sample were estimated from amplification of reference gene primers within the assay. To quantify the absolute abundance of each unique TCRbeta CDR3 rearrangement, sequence reads were collapsed and filtered. For each sample, productive Simpson clonality was calculated by taking the square root of Simpson's diversity index across productive rearrangements. Here the immuneACCESS table is served through TCRdb, limited to in-frame sequences with V and J called. Missing clones are a known gap in these copies; in checked studies unresolved V genes cover under half, and the rest lacks a known reason. V, J and clone size derive from that table, while D and trimming were established from the DNA sequence. The sample has roughly 270,000 clones on record, 75% to 90% of them singletons. 2% to 3% of the sample is held by the ten biggest clonotypes.

The sequenced material came from PBMCs or T cells enriched from blood (not recorded which). This receptor was obtained from a woman aged 45-59 years who had recovered from COVID-19. The rearrangement joined TRBV7-9 to TRBJ1-2, with no D gene named confidently. The CDR3 region has the sequence CASSLVADGYTF. The sequenced DNA: TGTGCCAGCAGCTTAGTAGCCGATGGCTACACCTTC.